Listed here are 22 T cell receptor beta chains from one sample, sequenced in a study of Ad26.COV2.S vaccination and SARS-CoV-2 variants. Treatment in this sample: around 19 received Ad26.COV2.S at low or high dose, single or two shots; 5 received placebo; per-sample allocation not given. The investigators took samples on day 63 after the first vaccine or placebo injection. Using immunoSEQ multiplex PCR, the repertoire was profiled, and TCRdb retains in-frame clones only, with some absent. The sample has about 680,000 clones; approximately 88% are singletons. The sequencing used peripheral blood, collected in a trial of Ad26.COV2.S vaccine versus placebo. The receptors stem from a person between 18 and 65 years old who received the Ad26.COV2.S COVID-19 vaccine or a placebo.

The chain joins TRBV28 to TRBJ2-7, with 13 bases identical to TRBD2. The CDR3 is 14 amino acids. The germline gives CDR1 MDHEN, CDR2 SYDVKM. V shed 4 bases, J shed 7 bases, and the junction held 4 bases outside the gene matches. The CDR3 DNA is TGTGCCAGCAGTTACGGACTAGCGGGAGTAGAGCAGTACTTC. Its protein is CASSYGLAGVEQYF.

The chain uses TRBV19 and TRBJ2-2, with TRBD1 matching over 7 bases. V lost 7 bases to trimming and J lost 1 base; unmatched junction nucleotides: 6. CDR3 length equals 15 residues. Looked up from germline, CDR1 is LNHDA and CDR2 is SQIVND (reference sequence). The CDR3 sequence: CASTRTGMNTGELFF. As DNA, the CDR3 is TGTGCCAGTACCCGGACAGGCATGAACACCGGGGAGCTGTTTTTT.

The chain combines TRBV6-5 with TRBJ2-5; 10 bases match TRBD2. With 2 bases clipped from V and 7 bases from J, the junction kept 7 bases outside the gene matches. Germline values: CDR1 MNHEY, CDR2 SVGAGI. The CDR3 is made up of 15 amino acids. The CDR3, as DNA: TGTGCCAGCAGTTACACTAGCGGGGCCGTGGGGACCCAGTACTTC. Its translation is CASSYTSGAVGTQYF.

The chain is built from TRBV6-1 and TRBJ2-7, with D uncertain. Germline CDR1 and CDR2: MNHNS and SASEGT. Trimming stripped 4 bases from V and 0 bases from J, with 16 bases between. The CDR3 spans 16 residues. The CDR3 region has the DNA TGTGCCAGCAGTGGAGTGGTCAGTCGGTTCTCCTACGAGCAGTACTTC. Protein: CASSGVVSRFSYEQYF.

The chain carries TRBV7-2 and TRBJ1-1, with TRBD1 as a possible D gene (5 bases). The CDR3 loop spans 14 amino acids. Germline V gene lookup returns CDR1 SGHTA and CDR2 FQGNSA. Trimming removed 1 base from V and 1 base from J, with 7 bases in between. CDR3 DNA sequence: TGTGCCAGCAGCTTAGAAGGGGCGAACACTGAAGCTTTCTTT. This encodes CASSLEGANTEAFF.

The V call is TRBV2, the J call TRBJ2-7; TRBD2 might be the D (5 bases). Germline V gives CDR1 SNHLY, CDR2 FYNNEI. The CDR3 contains 14 residues. Trimming stripped 8 bases from V and 2 bases from J, with 16 bases between. The CDR3 here is CASEGPPRTYEQYF. The CDR3, as DNA: TGTGCCAGCGAGGGCCCCCCGCGCACCTACGAGCAGTACTTC.

The chain is built from TRBV7-2 and TRBJ2-3; D possibly corresponds to TRBD1 (5 bases). The CDR3 runs to 15 residues. Per the germline V gene, CDR1 is SGHTA and CDR2 is FQGNSA. V lost 1 base and J lost 4, with 12 bases in between. The CDR3 DNA sequence: TGTGCCAGCAGCTTAGTAGGGGATGGGGCAGATACGCAGTATTTT. This codes for CASSLVGDGADTQYF.

The chain combines TRBV19 with TRBJ2-5; D possibly uses TRBD1 or TRBD2 (6 bases each). The CDR3 spans 22 residues. V was pared by 5 bases and J by 5 bases, with 39 bases between. CDR1 and CDR2 from the germline V gene are LNHDA and SQIVND (reference sequence). The CDR3 DNA follows: TGTGCCAGTAGTTATAAGCCGCCCAGGGGAGCCGCCGGGCAGGGAGGCCGGGAGACCCAGTACTTC. It is translated as CASSYKPPRGAAGQGGRETQYF.

This chain joins TRBV5-1 and TRBJ2-2, with D perhaps matching TRBD1 (6 bases). Trimming removed 2 bases from V and 3 bases from J, with 14 bases in between. This CDR3 region has 16 residues. Germline V gives CDR1 SGHRS, CDR2 YFSETQ. DNA for the CDR3: TGCGCCAGCAGCTTAACCGACAGGCCGGACACCGGGGAGCTGTTTTTT. This gives the protein CASSLTDRPDTGELFF.

The chain joins TRBV7-2 to TRBJ1-5; no clear D gene. CDR1 and CDR2 (germline): SGHTA, FQGNSA. The CDR3 has 14 residues. The V and J ends lost 7 bases and 1 base respectively, with 11 bases between them. CDR3 nucleotide sequence: TGTGCCAGCACCCGGGATCGAAGCAATCAGCCCCAGCATTTT. The encoded protein is CASTRDRSNQPQHF. Using reference TRBV7-2 and TRBJ1-5 for the parts outside the CDR3, the full variable domain is GAGVSQSPSNKVTEKGKDVELRCDPISGHTALYWYRQSLGQGLEFLIYFQGNSAPDKSGLPSDRFSAERTGGSVSTLTIQRTQQEDSAVYLCASTRDRSNQPQHFGDGTRLSIL.

The genes are TRBV5-1 and TRBJ2-7, with 8 bases matching TRBD1. CDR3 length: 15 amino acids. With 4 bases clipped from V and 0 bases from J, the junction kept 6 bases outside the gene matches. Germline values: CDR1 SGHRS, CDR2 YFSETQ. The CDR3 here is CASSGGQVSSYEQYF. In DNA, the CDR3 is TGCGCCAGCAGCGGGGGACAGGTGAGCTCCTACGAGCAGTACTTC.

The chain combines TRBV5-6 with TRBJ2-7; 8 bases fit TRBD1. This CDR3 spans 13 amino acids. The germline V gene has CDR1 SGHDT and CDR2 YYEEEE. Losses at the gene ends were 6 bases for V and 3 bases for J; bases not matched to a gene: 5. The CDR3 DNA follows: TGTGCCAGCACCCGAACAGGGGGCTACGAGCAGTACTTC. As protein: CASTRTGGYEQYF.

The chain recombines TRBV10-3 with TRBJ2-1; possibly TRBD2 for D (5 bases). The germline gives CDR1 ENHRY, CDR2 SYGVKD. This CDR3 spans 13 amino acids. V shed 6 bases and J shed 8 bases, with 14 bases lying between them. Here the CDR3 reads CAISTTILDEQFF. CDR3 bases: TGTGCCATCAGCACTACAATACTAGATGAGCAGTTCTTC.

DNA of the CDR3: TGTGCCAGCAGGGAGGGTGCCGGGGAGCTGTTTTTT. Translated, it gives CASREGAGELFF. This chain links TRBV2 with TRBJ2-2, with TRBD2 as a possible D gene (6 bases). This CDR3 has 12 residues. Per the germline V gene, CDR1 is SNHLY and CDR2 is FYNNEI. The V and J ends lost 6 bases and 6 bases respectively, with 8 bases between them.

The V and J genes are TRBV9 and TRBJ1-3; unclear D gene. Per germline, CDR1 SGDLS and CDR2 YYNGEE. V lost 0 bases to trimming and J lost 4 bases, with 5 bases between them. CDR3 length: 13 amino acids. CDR3 DNA sequence: TGTGCCAGCAGCGTAGCTGAGGGAAACACCATATATTTT. Translated, it gives CASSVAEGNTIYF. Full variable domain (outside the CDR3, taken from reference TRBV9 and TRBJ1-3): DSGVTQTPKHLITATGQRVTLRCSPRSGDLSVYWYQQSLDQGLQFLIQYYNGEERAKGNILERFSAQQFPDLHSELNLSSLELGDSALYFCASSVAEGNTIYFGEGSWLTVV.

This chain uses TRBV27 with TRBJ2-7; D remains unclear. With 7 bases removed from V and 2 bases from J, the gap between germline ends came to 18 bases. CDR1 MNHEY and CDR2 SMNVEV come from the germline V gene (reference sequence). There are 15 residues in the CDR3. In DNA, the CDR3 is TGTGCCAGCAAACCTCTGGGCGGAAGCACCTACGAGCAGTACTTC. It is translated as CASKPLGGSTYEQYF.

The V gene is TRBV7-9, the J gene TRBJ2-2, with D possibly TRBD1 on 6 matching bases. The germline CDR1 and CDR2 sequences are SEHNR and FQNEAQ (reference sequence). V was clipped by 5 bases and J by 1 base, with 17 bases between them. This CDR3 comprises 17 residues. CDR3 protein: CASSLVRTVKNTGELFF. DNA of the CDR3: TGTGCCAGCAGCCTCGTCCGGACAGTCAAGAACACCGGGGAGCTGTTTTTT. Together with reference TRBV7-9 and TRBJ2-2, the CDR3 gives the full variable domain: DTGVSQNPRHKITKRGQNVTFRCDPISEHNRLYWYRQTLGQGPEFLTYFQNEAQLEKSRLLSDRFSAERPKGSFSTLEIQRTEQGDSAMYLCASSLVRTVKNTGELFFGEGSRLTVL.

The chain combines TRBV27 with TRBJ2-7, with D possibly being TRBD1 (5 bases). The CDR3 contains 13 residues. CDR1 is MNHEY and CDR2 is SMNVEV in the germline V gene (reference sequence). V was pared by 5 bases and J by 1 base, with 9 bases between. The chain's CDR3 is CASSPRQSYEQYF. The DNA of the CDR3 is TGTGCCAGCAGTCCTCGACAGTCCTACGAGCAGTACTTC.

This sequence joins TRBV9 and TRBJ1-6; 7 nucleotides align to TRBD1. This CDR3 is 18 amino acids long. The V segment lost 2 bases and the J segment 0 bases; nucleotides outside the gene matches: 8. Germline values: CDR1 SGDLS, CDR2 YYNGEE. As DNA, the CDR3 is TGTGCCAGCAGCGTCGAGGGGGCAGGAGGCTCCTATAATTCACCCCTCCACTTT. Its translation is CASSVEGAGGSYNSPLHF.

The chain has TRBV24-1 and TRBJ1-5; 7 positions match TRBD1. From germline, CDR1 is KGHDR and CDR2 SFDVKD. V gave up 1 base and J gave up 7 bases; unmatched junction bases: 3. This CDR3 contains 14 residues. The CDR3 sequence is CATSDFDRDQPQHF. In nucleotides, the CDR3 is TGTGCCACCAGTGATTTCGACAGGGACCAGCCCCAGCATTTT.

The V call is TRBV2, the J call TRBJ1-1; a weak D match, TRBD1 (6 bases). Deletions cut 4 bases from V and 0 bases from J, with 15 bases between. Per the germline V gene, CDR1 is SNHLY and CDR2 is FYNNEI. There are 16 residues in the CDR3. The CDR3 nucleotides are TGTGCCAGCAGTGTCAACAGGGATAACATGAACACTGAAGCTTTCTTT. Its protein is CASSVNRDNMNTEAFF.

The rearrangement uses TRBV5-4 and TRBJ2-5; 10 bases align to TRBD1. Germline trimming cut 4 bases from V and 5 bases from J; bases unmatched to any gene: 5. The CDR3 length is 14 residues. CDR1 is SGHNT, CDR2 YYREEE, per germline (reference sequence). The CDR3, as DNA: TGTGCCAGCAGCGTGGACAGGGGGATCGAGACCCAGTACTTC. Encoded protein: CASSVDRGIETQYF.